This TCR beta chain appears in the sequencing data of a study of T-cell memory formation after mild COVID-19. Study outcomes and limitations: The pre-infection memory compartment contained some responding clones, suggesting cross-reactive memory joined. The study found balanced CD4/CD8 in clones contracting day 15 to 85 and a CD4+ lean in later expanders.

TCRdb re-analysed the 5' RACE reads in MiXCR, keeping a single row per CDR3 protein. The data contain approximately 150,000 distinct CDR3 sequences, approximately 21% of them singletons. Points on this clonotype: Its cognate antigen is unknown.

This CDR3 has 11 residues. V was shortened by 3 bases and J by 6 bases, with 6 bases between the two germline ends. The TCR sequence derives from an adult woman who had mild COVID-19 (a few samples of this study predate the infection). Cell type and time point are not known. V gene TRBV12-3 or TRBV12-4 combines with J gene TRBJ2-7; no clear D gene. The specimen sequenced was PBMCs or a T cell subset sorted from them (not recorded which). The CDR3 DNA sequence: TGTGCCAGCAGTTTGAAGACCGAGCAGTACTTC. Translated, it gives CASSLKTEQYF.